These 16 T cell receptor beta chains were all obtained from the same sample, sequenced in a study of blood T cell repertoires in COVID-19. Sequencing used immunoSEQ multiplex PCR; TCRdb keeps in-frame clones, though not all of them. The sample includes approximately 190,000 clones, about 80% seen only once; the top ten take under 8%. The sequenced material came from peripheral blood. These receptors were collected from a man aged 55-75 years with acute or convalescent COVID-19.

The chain uses TRBV29-1 and TRBJ2-2; TRBD1 might be the D (6 bases). V was shortened by 4 bases and J by 3 bases, with 15 bases between the two germline ends. Germline-derived CDR1 and CDR2 are SQVTM and ANQGSEA. The CDR3 consists of 15 residues. The CDR3 nucleotides read TGCAGCGTTGGGGGTGGGGGCGCGGACACCGGGGAGCTGTTTTTT. It encodes CSVGGGGADTGELFF.

The chain employs TRBV6-4 and TRBJ2-1; TRBD2 matches at 8 bases. Germline loops: CDR1 MRHNA, CDR2 SNTAGT. V trimming: 4 bases; J trimming: 2 bases; junction bases outside the gene matches: 4. This CDR3 contains 15 residues. CDR3 bases: TGTGCCAGCAGTGTCGTAGCGGGAACCTACAATGAGCAGTTCTTC. Translation: CASSVVAGTYNEQFF.

The rearrangement joins TRBV18 to TRBJ2-3; D uncertain. The CDR3 runs to 12 residues. Germline CDR1 KGHSH, CDR2 LQKENI. V was clipped by 5 bases and J by 1 base, with 4 bases between them. The CDR3 reads CASSTRTDTQYF. In DNA form, the CDR3 reads TGTGCCAGCTCAACTCGCACAGATACGCAGTATTTT.

V is TRBV6-5 and J is TRBJ2-6; D call uncertain. The CDR3 spans 13 residues. V was trimmed by 9 bases and J by 1 base, leaving 7 bases between them. Germline loops: CDR1 MNHEY, CDR2 SVGAGI. CDR3 region: CASFRSGANVLTF. In DNA form, the CDR3 reads TGTGCCAGTTTCCGGTCTGGGGCCAACGTCCTGACTTTC.

This clone was counted a single time. This rearrangement joins TRBV28 to TRBJ1-6; a weak D match, TRBD1 (5 bases). The CDR3 sequence is 15 residues long. Trimming shortened V by 6 bases and J by 14 bases, and 23 bases separated the two germline ends. CDR1 and CDR2 (germline): MDHEN, SYDVKM. The CDR3 reads CASSPGDSRGPALHF. In nucleotides, the CDR3 is TGTGCCAGCAGCCCCGGGGACTCCAGAGGGCCGGCCCTCCACTTT.

J is TRBJ1-5 and V is TRBV4-2, with D hard to call. The CDR3 runs 14 residues. In germline, CDR1 is LGHNA, CDR2 YNFKEQ. The germline V and J ends were trimmed by 0 bases and 8 bases, with 11 bases remaining between them. CDR3 residues: CASSQEMRAKPQHF. CDR3 DNA sequence: TGTGCCAGCAGCCAAGAAATGAGGGCCAAGCCCCAGCATTTT.

Written as DNA, the CDR3 is TGTGCCAGCGCTCCCGGGGCTAGCGGGATGGGTGAGCAGTTCTTC. Protein product: CASAPGASGMGEQFF. The chain joins TRBV4-2 to TRBJ2-1, with 9 bases matching TRBD2. V lost 8 bases and J lost 9; bases outside the gene matches: 14. From germline, CDR1 is LGHNA and CDR2 YNFKEQ. This CDR3 is built from 15 residues.

V usage is TRBV11-1 and J usage is TRBJ2-5, with 10 bases fitting TRBD2. The CDR3 covers 15 residues. V dropped 5 bases and J dropped 4; count of bases not matched to a gene: 7. CDR1 and CDR2 (germline): SGHAT, FQDESV (reference sequence). The CDR3 DNA reads as TGTGCCAGCAGCATTAGCGGGGGGACGGGAGAGACCCAGTACTTC. It translates to CASSISGGTGETQYF. Using reference TRBV11-1 and TRBJ2-5 for the parts outside the CDR3, the full variable domain is EAEVAQSPRYKITEKSQAVAFWCDPISGHATLYWYRQILGQGPELLVQFQDESVVDDSQLPKDRFSAERLKGVDSTLKIQPAELGDSAMYLCASSISGGTGETQYFGPGTRLLVL.

V is TRBV11-2 and J is TRBJ1-5; 8 bases line up with TRBD1. With V trimmed by 4 bases and J by 7 bases, 9 bases remained unmatched. There are 15 residues in the CDR3. Germline V CDR1 and CDR2: SGHAT, FQNNGV. In DNA, the CDR3 is TGTGCCAGCAGCTCTCAGGGGGCGCGGTCCCAGCCCCAGCATTTT. This gives the protein CASSSQGARSQPQHF.

The genes are TRBV6-5 and TRBJ1-6; TRBD1 aligns across 7 bases. The CDR3 sequence is 13 residues long. Per the germline V gene, CDR1 is MNHEY and CDR2 is SVGAGI. V shed 5 bases and J 11 bases; nucleotides not matched to a gene: 6. This chain's CDR3 is CASSITGDAPLHF. CDR3 DNA sequence: TGTGCCAGCAGTATAACAGGGGATGCACCCCTCCACTTT.

This clone was observed a single time. This rearrangement joins TRBV5-1 to TRBJ2-1; TRBD2 matches 7 bases. Per germline, CDR1 SGHRS and CDR2 YFSETQ. The CDR3 is 12 residues long. The V gene end was trimmed by 2 bases and the J gene end by 10 bases; junction bases not matched to a gene: 3. In DNA form, the CDR3 reads TGCGCCAGCAGCTTCGGGGGAGGGGAGCAGTTCTTC. This sequence encodes CASSFGGGEQFF.

The CDR3 nucleotides read TGTGCCAGCAGCTTAGGGACAGGGGGCCAGCCCCAGCATTTT. Amino acid sequence: CASSLGTGGQPQHF. The rearrangement joins TRBV11-2 to TRBJ1-5; 11 nucleotides align to TRBD1. The CDR3 sequence is 14 residues long. Germline V gene lookup returns CDR1 SGHAT and CDR2 FQNNGV. V shed 1 base, J shed 7 bases, and the junction held 0 bases outside the gene matches.

This clone was seen at least ten times. The sample carries other DNA sequences with the same CDR3. The genes are TRBV5-1 and TRBJ2-7; D possibly corresponds to TRBD2 (5 bases). The germline V gene has CDR1 SGHRS and CDR2 YFSETQ. This CDR3 contains 13 residues. The V gene lost 0 bases and the J gene lost 1 base, with 5 bases spanning the gap. This CDR3 is CASSLAGSYEQYF. CDR3 nucleotides: TGCGCCAGCAGCTTGGCGGGGTCCTACGAGCAGTACTTC.

V is TRBV15 and J is TRBJ2-3; 8 nucleotides align to TRBD2. V lost 1 base and J lost 2; bases outside the gene matches: 5. The CDR3 is made up of 16 amino acids. From germline, CDR1 is LNHNV and CDR2 YYDKDF (reference sequence). The CDR3 protein is CATSRAGAGATDTQYF. The DNA for the CDR3 is TGTGCCACCAGCAGAGCAGGAGCGGGGGCCACAGATACGCAGTATTTT.

The CDR3 sequence: CASSLRRGLPTNEKLFF. CDR3 nucleotide sequence: TGTGCCAGTAGTCTCCGCAGGGGGTTGCCAACTAATGAAAAACTGTTTTTT. The rearrangement uses TRBV19 and TRBJ1-4, with 7 bases matching TRBD1. Looked up from germline, CDR1 is LNHDA and CDR2 is SQIVND (reference sequence). The J segment lost 0 bases and the V segment lost 5 bases, leaving 9 bases of the junction unmatched. The CDR3 runs to 17 residues.

The chain recombines TRBV7-6 with TRBJ2-7; D gene uncertain. This CDR3 region has 14 residues. Germline V CDR1 and CDR2: SGHVS, FNYEAQ. Trimming stripped 1 base from V and 1 base from J, with 8 bases between. This CDR3 reads CASSLDPRSYEQYF. The CDR3 DNA follows: TGTGCCAGCAGCTTAGATCCTAGATCCTACGAGCAGTACTTC. The full variable domain, rest sourced from reference TRBV7-6 and TRBJ2-7, is GAGVSQSPRYKVTKRGQDVALRCDPISGHVSLYWYRQALGQGPEFLTYFNYEAQQDKSGLPNDRFSAERPEGSISTLTIQRTEQRDSAMYRCASSLDPRSYEQYFGPGTRLTVT.